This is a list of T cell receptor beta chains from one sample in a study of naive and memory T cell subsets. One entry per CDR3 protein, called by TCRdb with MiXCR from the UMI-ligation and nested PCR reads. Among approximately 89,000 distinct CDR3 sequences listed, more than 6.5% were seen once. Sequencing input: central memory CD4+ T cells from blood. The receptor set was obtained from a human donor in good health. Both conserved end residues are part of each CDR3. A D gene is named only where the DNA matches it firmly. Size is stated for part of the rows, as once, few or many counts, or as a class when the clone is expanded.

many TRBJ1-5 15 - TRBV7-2 CASSVQGPSNQPQHF TGTGCCAGCAGTGTACAGGGCCCCTCCAATCAGCCCCAGCATTTT
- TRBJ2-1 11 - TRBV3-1 CASSQVHEQFF TGTGCCAGCAGCCAAGTACATGAGCAGTTCTTC
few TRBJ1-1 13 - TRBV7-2 CASSQHLNTEAFF TGTGCCAGCAGCCAACACCTGAACACTGAAGCTTTCTTT
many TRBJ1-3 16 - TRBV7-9 CASSFVIGLSGNTIYF TGTGCCAGCAGCTTCGTGATTGGTCTCTCTGGAAACACCATATATTTT
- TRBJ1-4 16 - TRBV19 CASSIGGVATNEKLFF TGTGCCAGTAGTATAGGAGGGGTGGCGACTAATGAAAAACTGTTTTTT
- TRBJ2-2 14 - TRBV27 CASSFRPNTGELFF TGTGCCAGCAGTTTCAGACCGAACACCGGGGAGCTGTTTTTT
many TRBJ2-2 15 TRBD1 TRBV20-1 CSAPEQGKKTGELFF TGCAGTGCTCCCGAACAGGGGAAGAAGACCGGGGAGCTGTTTTTT
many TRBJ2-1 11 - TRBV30 CAWSVRGEQFF TGTGCCTGGAGTGTTAGGGGTGAGCAGTTCTTC
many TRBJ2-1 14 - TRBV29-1 CSVATGSSYNEQFF TGCAGCGTTGCTACAGGGAGCTCCTACAATGAGCAGTTCTTC
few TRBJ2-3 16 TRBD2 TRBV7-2 CASRIAGSLATDTQYF TGTGCCAGCAGGATAGCGGGAAGTTTGGCCACAGATACGCAGTATTTT
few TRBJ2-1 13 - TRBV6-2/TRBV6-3 CASSQGGQGEQFF TGTGCCAGCAGCCAGGGGGGGCAGGGTGAGCAGTTCTTC
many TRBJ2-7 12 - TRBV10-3 CAISQLEYEQYF TGTGCCATCAGCCAACTAGAATACGAGCAGTACTTC
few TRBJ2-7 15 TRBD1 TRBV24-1 CATSDPRQGYGEQYF TGTGCCACCAGTGATCCTCGACAGGGCTATGGCGAGCAGTACTTC
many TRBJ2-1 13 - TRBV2 CASRDFAVGEQFF TGTGCCAGCAGGGACTTCGCTGTGGGTGAGCAGTTCTTC
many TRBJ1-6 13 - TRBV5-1 CASSLFGDSPLHF TGCGCCAGCAGCTTGTTCGGGGATTCACCCCTCCACTTT
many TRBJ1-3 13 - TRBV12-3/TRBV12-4 CASREGSGNTIYF TGTGCCAGCAGGGAGGGGTCTGGAAACACCATATATTTT
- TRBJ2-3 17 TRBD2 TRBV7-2 CASSLGPSGLTTDTQYF TGTGCCAGCAGCTTGGGACCTAGCGGGCTTACCACAGATACGCAGTATTTT
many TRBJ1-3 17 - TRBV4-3 CASSQHLQVYAGNTIYF TGCGCCAGCAGCCAACACCTACAGGTTTATGCTGGAAACACCATATATTTT
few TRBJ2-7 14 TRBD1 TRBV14 CASSVDRGLYEQYF TGTGCCAGCAGCGTCGACAGGGGGCTCTACGAGCAGTACTTC
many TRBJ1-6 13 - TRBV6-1 CASSSDINSPLHF TGTGCCAGCAGTTCGGACATAAATTCACCCCTCCACTTT
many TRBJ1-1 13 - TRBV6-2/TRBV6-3 CASSPNSFTEAFF TGTGCCAGCAGCCCAAACAGTTTTACTGAAGCTTTCTTT
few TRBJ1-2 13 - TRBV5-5 CASSYREAYGYTF TGTGCCAGCAGCTACAGGGAGGCTTATGGCTACACCTTC
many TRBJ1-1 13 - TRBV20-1 CSAREPGLKAAFF TGCAGTGCTAGAGAGCCGGGACTCAAAGCGGCTTTCTTT
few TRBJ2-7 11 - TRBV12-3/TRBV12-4 CASSLAVEQYF TGTGCCAGCAGTTTAGCGGTCGAGCAGTACTTC
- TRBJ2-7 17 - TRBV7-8 CASSLIFGGASSYEQYF TGTGCCAGCAGCTTAATCTTCGGCGGGGCAAGCTCCTACGAGCAGTACTTC
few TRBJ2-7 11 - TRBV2 CAAGGIYEQYF TGTGCCGCAGGGGGGATCTACGAGCAGTACTTC
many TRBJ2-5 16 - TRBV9 CASSAREGSGQETQYF TGTGCCAGCAGTGCCCGTGAAGGTAGCGGACAAGAGACCCAGTACTTC
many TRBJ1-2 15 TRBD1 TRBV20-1 CSASSTGGRNYGYTF TGCAGTGCTAGTTCGACAGGGGGTAGAAACTATGGCTACACCTTC
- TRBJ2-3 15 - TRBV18 CASSPSGTEGGTQYF TGTGCCAGCTCACCCTCTGGGACAGAGGGAGGTACGCAGTATTTT
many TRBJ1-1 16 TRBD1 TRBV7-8 CASSSGGTGLNTEAFF TGTGCCAGCAGCTCCGGGGGGACAGGGTTGAACACTGAAGCTTTCTTT
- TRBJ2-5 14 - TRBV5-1 CASSFRLGQETQYF TGCGCCAGCAGCTTCCGGCTAGGGCAAGAGACCCAGTACTTC
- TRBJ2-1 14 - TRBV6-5 CASSQPSRDNEQFF TGTGCCAGCAGCCAACCTTCTAGAGACAATGAGCAGTTCTTC
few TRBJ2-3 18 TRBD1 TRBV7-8 CASRVRPRDSVSTDTQYF TGTGCCAGCAGAGTAAGGCCCCGGGACAGCGTTAGCACAGATACGCAGTATTTT
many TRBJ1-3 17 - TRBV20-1 CSAAKRRDFSSGNTIYF TGCAGTGCTGCTAAACGTAGGGACTTCAGCTCTGGAAACACCATATATTTT
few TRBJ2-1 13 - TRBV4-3 CASSLGQWNKQFF TGCGCCAGCAGCCTTGGGCAGTGGAACAAGCAGTTCTTC
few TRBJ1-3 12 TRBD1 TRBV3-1 CASTDRGNTIYF TGTGCCAGCACGGACAGGGGAAACACCATATATTTT
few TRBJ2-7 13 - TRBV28 CASSFRNSYEQYF TGTGCCAGCAGTTTCCGGAACTCCTACGAGCAGTACTTC
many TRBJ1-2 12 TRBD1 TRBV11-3 CASSKQGKDYTF TGTGCCAGCAGCAAACAGGGGAAGGACTACACCTTC
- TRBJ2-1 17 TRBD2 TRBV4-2 CASSQVASGGRGNEQFF TGTGCCAGCAGCCAAGTCGCCTCGGGGGGGCGAGGGAATGAGCAGTTCTTC
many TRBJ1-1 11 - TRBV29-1 CSVVRGQELFF TGCAGCGTTGTCCGCGGGCAAGAACTTTTCTTT
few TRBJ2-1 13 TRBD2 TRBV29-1 CSAFNYREGEQFF TGCAGCGCCTTCAACTATCGGGAGGGTGAGCAGTTCTTC